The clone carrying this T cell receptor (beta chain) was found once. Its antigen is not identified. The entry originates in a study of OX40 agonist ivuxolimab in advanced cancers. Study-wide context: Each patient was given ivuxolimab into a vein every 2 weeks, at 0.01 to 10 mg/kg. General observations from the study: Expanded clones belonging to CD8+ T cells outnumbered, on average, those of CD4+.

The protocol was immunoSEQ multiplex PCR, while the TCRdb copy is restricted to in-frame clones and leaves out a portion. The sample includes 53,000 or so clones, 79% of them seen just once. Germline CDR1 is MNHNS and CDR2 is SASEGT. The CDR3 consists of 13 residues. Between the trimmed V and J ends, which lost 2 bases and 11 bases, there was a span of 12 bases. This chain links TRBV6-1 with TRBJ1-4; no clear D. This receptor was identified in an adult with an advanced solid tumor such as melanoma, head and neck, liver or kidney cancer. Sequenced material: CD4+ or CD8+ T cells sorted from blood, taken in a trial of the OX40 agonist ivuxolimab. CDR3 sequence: CASSESGPTKLFF. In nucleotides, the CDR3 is TGTGCCAGCAGTGAATCTGGGCCGACCAAACTGTTTTTT.